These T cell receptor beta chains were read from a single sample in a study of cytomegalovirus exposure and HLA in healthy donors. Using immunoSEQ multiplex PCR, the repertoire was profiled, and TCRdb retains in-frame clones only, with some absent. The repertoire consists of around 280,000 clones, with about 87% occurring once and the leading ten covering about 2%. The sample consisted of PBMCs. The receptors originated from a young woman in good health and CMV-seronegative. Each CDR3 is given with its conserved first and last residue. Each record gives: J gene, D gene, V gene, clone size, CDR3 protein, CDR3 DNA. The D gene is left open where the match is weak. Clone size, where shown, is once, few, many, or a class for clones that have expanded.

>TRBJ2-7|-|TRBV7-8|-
CASSLGRFEQYF
TGTGCCAGCAGCTTAGGCAGGTTCGAGCAGTACTTC
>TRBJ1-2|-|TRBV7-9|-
CASSFDGREGINGGYTF
TGTGCCAGCAGCTTTGATGGTCGGGAGGGGATAAACGGGGGCTACACCTTC
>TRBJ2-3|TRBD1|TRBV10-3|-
CAISGTGVSTDTQYF
TGTGCCATCAGTGGGACAGGGGTAAGCACAGATACGCAGTATTTT
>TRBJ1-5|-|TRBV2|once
CATTQGIGNQPQHF
TGTGCCACCACACAGGGAATCGGCAATCAGCCCCAGCATTTT
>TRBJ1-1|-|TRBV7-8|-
CASSLVSRTEAFF
TGTGCCAGCAGCCTTGTAAGCAGGACTGAAGCTTTCTTT
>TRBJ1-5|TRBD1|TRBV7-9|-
CASSFDSAGGLHNQPQHF
TGTGCCAGCAGCTTCGACTCGGCAGGGGGCCTCCACAATCAGCCCCAGCATTTT
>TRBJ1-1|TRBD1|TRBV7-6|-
CASSLNGQGEEAFF
TGTGCCAGCAGCTTAAACGGACAGGGTGAGGAAGCTTTCTTT
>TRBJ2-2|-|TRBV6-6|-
CASKPGKGNTGELFF
TGTGCCAGCAAACCAGGGAAGGGGAACACCGGGGAGCTGTTTTTT
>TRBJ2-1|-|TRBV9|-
CASSLTSFGTNEQFF
TGTGCCAGCAGTTTGACTAGTTTTGGGACCAATGAGCAGTTCTTC
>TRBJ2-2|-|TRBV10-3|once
CAISEPRAGITNTGELFF
TGTGCCATCAGTGAGCCCAGAGCCGGGATTACTAACACCGGGGAGCTGTTTTTT
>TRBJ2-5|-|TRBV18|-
CASSPGGGAETQYF
TGTGCCAGCTCACCAGGAGGGGGCGCGGAGACCCAGTACTTC
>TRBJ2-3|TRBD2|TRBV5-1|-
CASSRTGTSGGAGSDTQYF
TGCGCCAGCAGCCGGACCGGGACTAGCGGGGGGGCGGGGTCAGATACGCAGTATTTT
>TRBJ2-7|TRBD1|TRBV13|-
CASSLGRTGEQYF
TGTGCCAGCAGCTTAGGGAGGACAGGGGAGCAGTACTTC
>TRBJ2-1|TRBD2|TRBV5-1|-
CASSPLAGGSYNEQFF
TGCGCCAGCAGCCCGCTAGCGGGGGGGTCCTACAATGAGCAGTTCTTC
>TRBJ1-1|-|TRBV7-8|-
CASSSGQWNTEAFF
TGTGCCAGCAGCTCGGGACAATGGAACACTGAAGCTTTCTTT
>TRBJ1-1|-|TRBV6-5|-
CASSSRSVSMNTEAFF
TGTGCCAGCAGTTCCCGGTCTGTTAGTATGAACACTGAAGCTTTCTTT
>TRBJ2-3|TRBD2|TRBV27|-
CASSILGLAADTQYF
TGTGCCAGCAGTATCCTGGGACTAGCGGCAGATACGCAGTATTTT
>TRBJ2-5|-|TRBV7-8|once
CASSFAGQETQYF
TGTGCCAGCAGCTTTGCGGGGCAAGAGACCCAGTACTTC
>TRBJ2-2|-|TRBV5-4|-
CASSLGGTFTGELFF
TGTGCCAGCAGCTTGGGCGGGACGTTCACCGGGGAGCTGTTTTTT